This T cell receptor (beta chain) was sequenced for a study of T-cell reconstitution after alpha-beta-depleted transplantation in children. Notes on the study in general: Diversity and T-cell counts at one year after transplant derived mostly from new T cells. Recipient T cells and thymic progenitors that survived gave rise to the high TCRbeta diversity observed at day 60 in some patients. Expanded graft clones numbering several hundred reportedly gave rise to alpha-beta T cells about two months after transplant.

V lost 1 base to trimming and J lost 8 bases; unmatched junction nucleotides: 6. The germline CDR1 and CDR2 sequences are SEHNR and FQNEAQ (reference sequence). The CDR3 runs 15 residues. As it was prepared, the TCRbeta library received unique molecular identifiers. TCRdb redid the calling of the PCR reads with MiXCR, one entry per CDR3 protein. The table lists some 830,000 distinct CDR3 sequences, under 20% of them singletons. Of note for this clonotype: Its matching antigen is unknown.

This specimen was PBMCs, mostly from graft donor cells, taken 360 days after TCRalphabeta/CD19-depleted stem cell transplant. The TCR originated in a male patient younger than 18 who had a stem cell transplant for acute lymphoblastic leukemia, so the T cells may come from the graft donor. The J gene is TRBJ2-1, the V gene TRBV7-9, with 9 bases matching TRBD2. The CDR3 DNA follows: TGTGCCAGCAGCTTAGATCCAGCGGGAGGCCATGAGCAGTTCTTC. It specifies CASSLDPAGGHEQFF. The entire variable domain, with the rest obtained from reference TRBV7-9 and TRBJ2-1, is as follows: DTGVSQNPRHKITKRGQNVTFRCDPISEHNRLYWYRQTLGQGPEFLTYFQNEAQLEKSRLLSDRFSAERPKGSFSTLEIQRTEQGDSAMYLCASSLDPAGGHEQFFGPGTRLTVL.